This T cell receptor beta chain was profiled in a study of shared clonotypes between healthy human individuals. Assay: immunoSEQ multiplex PCR; the TCRdb copy retains only in-frame clones and omits some. The repertoire holds roughly 2.6 million clones, with 90% to 95% as singletons. To note about this clone: The sample holds other DNA sequences that translate to the same CDR3.

The CDR3 contains 15 residues. Germline lookup yields CDR1 SGHTA and CDR2 FQGTGA. With 5 bases clipped from V and 2 bases from J, the junction kept 5 bases outside the gene matches. The sequencing sample was made of naive CD4+ T cells sorted from blood. Specified subset: CD45RA+ positively selected. The chain recombines TRBV7-3 with TRBJ2-2; the match to TRBD1 covers 7 bases. This TCR derives from a man aged 18 to 35 in good health. CDR3 protein: CASSRRTGNTGELFF. The CDR3 DNA reads as TGTGCCAGCAGCCGACGGACAGGAAACACCGGGGAGCTGTTTTTT.